The 28 T cell receptor beta chains given below trace back to one sample, sequenced in a study of identical twins. TCRdb re-called the 5' RACE reads through MiXCR, storing one row per CDR3 protein. This table holds 1.5 million to 2 million distinct CDR3 sequences, about 30% found once. The specimen was cord blood. The receptors shown here come from a newborn girl in good health.

A word on this clonotype: A read error may be the cause here, since a much bigger clone is one base away. This chain links TRBV5-1 with TRBJ2-3; D is perhaps TRBD2 (5 bases). Per germline, CDR1 SGHRS and CDR2 YFSETQ. The CDR3 totals 13 residues. The CDR3 loop is CAGSLPSPDTQYF. The DNA of the CDR3 is TGCGCCGGCAGCCTACCTAGCCCAGATACGCAGTATTTT.

The chain combines TRBV4-2 with TRBJ2-7; 9 nucleotides match TRBD2. The J segment lost 0 bases and the V segment lost 2 bases, leaving 5 bases of the junction unmatched. CDR3 length: 16 amino acids. The germline V gene encodes CDR1 LGHNA and CDR2 YNFKEQ. Written as DNA, the CDR3 is TGTGCCAGCAGCCAAATAGCGGGGGAGGCCTCCTACGAGCAGTACTTC. Its protein is CASSQIAGEASYEQYF.

The chain uses TRBV4-1 and TRBJ1-2; D gene unclear. This CDR3 has 15 residues. The germline CDR1 and CDR2 sequences are MGHRA and YSYEKL. Trimming pared 0 bases from V and 4 bases from J, leaving 12 bases between. The CDR3 loop reads CASSQDGKPTYGYTF. The CDR3 DNA follows: TGCGCCAGCAGCCAAGATGGGAAACCCACCTATGGCTACACCTTC.

This clonotype was detected many times. The rearrangement uses TRBV4-2 and TRBJ2-3; perhaps TRBD2 as D (6 bases). The germline V gene has CDR1 LGHNA and CDR2 YNFKEQ. This CDR3 region has 16 residues. V was pared by 0 bases and J by 2 bases, with 12 bases between. CDR3 in DNA: TGTGCCAGCAGCCAAGATCCGGCGGGGAACACAGATACGCAGTATTTT. It is translated as CASSQDPAGNTDTQYF.

This clonotype showed up just a few times. The chain has TRBV20-1 and TRBJ1-1; 8 bases fit TRBD1. The CDR3 runs to 14 residues. Germline V gene data show CDR1 as DFQATT and CDR2 as SNEGSKA (reference sequence). V trimming: 5 bases; J trimming: 0 bases; junction bases outside the gene matches: 5. The CDR3 sequence: CSAHRTGMNTEAFF. CDR3 bases: TGCAGTGCTCATAGGACAGGGATGAACACTGAAGCTTTCTTT.

The sample holds a few counts of this clonotype. The chain is built from TRBV7-9 and TRBJ2-7; D perhaps matches TRBD2 (6 bases). The CDR3 has 15 residues. V dropped 1 base and J dropped 4 bases, with 14 bases sitting between them. Germline CDR1 and CDR2: SEHNR and FQNEAQ (reference sequence). The CDR3 nucleotides read TGTGCCAGCAGCTTAGGCTGGGACTGGTCTTACGAGCAGTACTTC. Amino acids: CASSLGWDWSYEQYF.

This chain uses TRBV2 with TRBJ1-4, with TRBD1 identical over 10 bases. V lost 6 bases, J lost 5 bases, and 6 bases stayed unmatched. CDR3 size: 15 residues. The germline V gene has CDR1 SNHLY and CDR2 FYNNEI. CDR3 sequence reads: CASRGTGAGNEKLFF. The CDR3 bases are TGTGCCAGCAGGGGGACAGGGGCAGGGAATGAAAAACTGTTTTTT.

Many counts were recorded for this clonotype. The genes are TRBV12-3 or TRBV12-4 and TRBJ2-3, with a possible D match to TRBD2 (6 bases). Trimming removed 6 bases from V and 2 bases from J, with 12 bases in between. The CDR3 length is 14 residues. CDR3 coding DNA: TGTGCCAGCAGACCACTAGCCCTCACAGATACGCAGTATTTT. Translated: CASRPLALTDTQYF.

The chain uses TRBV4-1 and TRBJ2-1; TRBD2 agrees at 14 bases. The CDR3 contains 18 residues. V lost 0 bases to trimming and J lost 5 bases; unmatched junction nucleotides: 6. CDR1 is MGHRA, CDR2 YSYEKL, per germline. The CDR3 DNA reads TGCGCCAGCAGCCAAGATCGCCGACTAGCGGGGGGGCACAATGAGCAGTTCTTC. Translation gives CASSQDRRLAGGHNEQFF.

The V and J genes are TRBV20-1 and TRBJ1-2, with 7 bases matching TRBD1. The germline V gene has CDR1 DFQATT and CDR2 SNEGSKA (reference sequence). The CDR3 runs to 13 residues. With 8 bases clipped from V and 2 bases from J, the junction kept 8 bases outside the gene matches. The CDR3 DNA follows: TGCAGTTGCCGCCAGGGACAGAACTATGGCTACACCTTC. Translated, it gives CSCRQGQNYGYTF.

This chain joins TRBV24-1 and TRBJ2-1; possibly TRBD2 for D (6 bases). V lost 11 bases to trimming and J lost 10 bases, with 17 bases between them. The germline V gene encodes CDR1 KGHDR and CDR2 SFDVKD. The CDR3 totals 12 residues. CDR3 protein: CAILRLAGEQFF. In DNA, the CDR3 is TGTGCCATTCTGCGCTTGGCGGGGGAGCAGTTCTTC.

V and J are TRBV20-1 and TRBJ1-1, with D possibly TRBD1 on 5 matching bases. V dropped 1 base and J dropped 5 bases, with 11 bases sitting between them. This CDR3 region has 13 residues. Germline loops: CDR1 DFQATT, CDR2 SNEGSKA (reference sequence). CDR3 sequence: CSARGTLGTEAFF. The CDR3 nucleotides are TGCAGTGCTAGAGGGACACTGGGGACTGAAGCTTTCTTT.

This chain connects TRBV20-1 to TRBJ1-5; 8 bases map to TRBD1. The germline CDR1 and CDR2 sequences are DFQATT and SNEGSKA (reference sequence). Unmatched junction bases numbered 10, after V lost 0 bases and J lost 6 bases. This CDR3 is 16 amino acids long. In nucleotides, the CDR3 is TGCAGTGCTAGAGATCCCAGGGGGCCGGCGGGTCAGCCCCAGCATTTT. It translates to CSARDPRGPAGQPQHF.

V usage is TRBV12-3 or TRBV12-4 and J usage is TRBJ2-7, with D perhaps TRBD1 or TRBD2 (5 bases each). The CDR3 sequence is 13 residues long. The V and J ends lost 8 bases and 3 bases respectively, with 14 bases between them. Here the CDR3 DNA reads TGTGCCAGCCAACCGGGACGGTACTACGAGCAGTACTTC. This encodes CASQPGRYYEQYF.

This clonotype was counted a few times. This sequence joins TRBV5-1 and TRBJ1-6; TRBD1 is a possible D gene (5 bases). The V gene's germline CDR1 is SGHRS and CDR2 YFSETQ. The CDR3 length is 15 residues. V gave up 2 bases and J gave up 7 bases, with 13 bases separating them. The chain's CDR3 is CASSLRGGKNSPLHF. CDR3 DNA: TGCGCCAGCAGCTTAAGGGGCGGGAAGAATTCACCCCTCCACTTT.

This clonotype was observed a few times. The chain combines TRBV28 with TRBJ2-4, with TRBD2 matching over 8 bases. Germline V gives CDR1 MDHEN, CDR2 SYDVKM. This CDR3 contains 13 residues. The V and J ends lost 6 bases and 6 bases, in that order; junction bases with no gene match: 4. The CDR3 region has the DNA TGTGCCAGCAGGGCTAGCGGGTCAAACATTCAGTACTTC. Protein product: CASRASGSNIQYF.

This clonotype was seen more than once but under ten times. The V and J genes are TRBV27 and TRBJ2-7, with 11 bases fitting TRBD2. Trimming cost V 3 bases and J 2 bases; bases outside gene matches: 6. Germline-derived CDR1 and CDR2 are MNHEY and SMNVEV (reference sequence). There are 16 residues in the CDR3. The CDR3 nucleotides are TGTGCCAGCAGTTTCCGGACTAGCGGGTTTACCTACGAGCAGTACTTC. This codes for CASSFRTSGFTYEQYF.

V usage is TRBV7-2 and J usage is TRBJ1-5; D perhaps matches TRBD1 (6 bases). From germline, CDR1 is SGHTA and CDR2 FQGNSA. V was trimmed by 5 bases and J by 2 bases, leaving 13 bases between them. The CDR3 consists of 15 residues. The chain's CDR3 is CASSAGGWGNQPQHF. For the CDR3, the DNA is TGTGCCAGCAGCGCCGGGGGCTGGGGCAATCAGCCCCAGCATTTT.

This sequence joins TRBV25-1 and TRBJ2-1; D is possibly TRBD2 (5 bases). CDR3 length: 14 amino acids. V was shortened by 3 bases and J by 7 bases, with 13 bases between the two germline ends. CDR1 and CDR2 (germline): MGHDK, SYGVNS. The CDR3 is CASSEFRGRNEQFF. The CDR3 nucleotides are TGTGCCAGCAGTGAGTTTCGGGGTAGGAATGAGCAGTTCTTC.

The V gene is TRBV20-1, the J gene TRBJ2-3, with 11 bases identical to TRBD2. This CDR3 contains 17 residues. Germline CDR1 is DFQATT and CDR2 is SNEGSKA (reference sequence). Unmatched junction bases numbered 11, after V lost 0 bases and J lost 6 bases. The CDR3: CSARDPQLAGERDTQYF. The CDR3 DNA sequence: TGCAGTGCTAGAGACCCGCAACTAGCGGGGGAGAGGGATACGCAGTATTTT.

This clonotype was found a few times. The chain links TRBV20-1 to TRBJ1-2, with D perhaps matching TRBD1 (5 bases). The CDR3 is 10 residues long. V shed 5 bases and J shed 8 bases, with 9 bases lying between them. Germline CDR1 is DFQATT and CDR2 is SNEGSKA (reference sequence). CDR3 region: CSASGFGYTF. The CDR3 DNA reads as TGCAGTGCTTCAGGGTTCGGCTACACCTTC.

This clonotype occurred a few times. The junction and the germline gene differ at one end; a read error may be behind it. The J gene is TRBJ2-3, the V gene TRBV7-7; no clear D. Germline V gene lookup returns CDR1 SSHAT and CDR2 FNYEAQ (reference sequence). The CDR3 is made up of 14 amino acids. The CDR3 DNA is TGTGCTAGCAGCTTAGATAGGTGGGCAGATACGCAGTATTTT. It encodes CASSLDRWADTQYF. Supplemented by reference TRBV7-7 and TRBJ2-3, the full variable domain reads GAGVSQSPRYKVTKRGQDVTLRCDPISSHATLYWYQQALGQGPEFLTYFNYEAQPDKSGLPSDRFSAERPEGSISTLTIQRTEQRDSAMYRCASSLDRWADTQYFGPGTRLTVL.

This clonotype has a handful of counts. The V call is TRBV2, the J call TRBJ1-2, with unresolved D. Germline V gene data show CDR1 as SNHLY and CDR2 as FYNNEI. Trimming pared 5 bases from V and 4 bases from J, leaving 8 bases between. The CDR3 spans 12 residues. The CDR3 region is CASSREPYGYTF. CDR3 nucleotide sequence: TGTGCCAGCAGTAGGGAGCCCTATGGCTACACCTTC.

The sample holds a few counts of this clonotype. The chain carries TRBV7-8 and TRBJ1-1; unclear D gene. The V and J ends lost 0 bases and 1 base respectively, with 9 bases between them. The CDR3 runs to 15 residues. Germline CDR1 SGHVS, CDR2 FQNEAQ. As DNA, the CDR3 is TGTGCCAGCAGCTTAGCCCGGATAGGGAACACTGAAGCTTTCTTT. Translating gives CASSLARIGNTEAFF.

This sequence joins TRBV7-2 and TRBJ2-1; 11 bases map to TRBD2. With 1 base clipped from V and 2 bases from J, the junction kept 10 bases outside the gene matches. The germline gives CDR1 SGHTA, CDR2 FQGNSA. CDR3 length: 19 amino acids. The CDR3 loop reads CASSLVQLAGEGAYNEQFF. Here the CDR3 DNA reads TGTGCCAGCAGCTTAGTACAACTAGCGGGAGAGGGCGCCTACAATGAGCAGTTCTTC.

As for this clonotype: One end of the junction varies from germline; a read error may be responsible. The chain links TRBV3-1 to TRBJ2-3, with 8 bases identical to TRBD2. The CDR3 length is 15 residues. The germline gives CDR1 LGHDT, CDR2 YNNKEL (reference sequence). CDR3 DNA: TGTACCAGCAGCCCGGCTCGAGCGGGAGCAGATACGCAGTATTTT. Translation: CTSSPARAGADTQYF.

The chain is built from TRBV27 and TRBJ1-6; 8 bases are shared with TRBD1. CDR3 length equals 11 residues. Germline trimming cut 6 bases from V and 14 bases from J; bases unmatched to any gene: 3. Germline V gene sequence: CDR1 MNHEY, CDR2 SMNVEV (reference sequence). CDR3: CASSRTGTLHF. CDR3 sequence (DNA): TGTGCCAGCAGCAGGACAGGGACCCTCCACTTT.

This clonotype was seen more than once but under ten times. The gene calls are TRBV19 and TRBJ2-1; D not certain. V gave up 6 bases and J gave up 0 bases, with 21 bases separating them. CDR1 and CDR2 (germline): LNHDA, SQIVND (reference sequence). This CDR3 contains 18 residues. The CDR3: CASRFNWARKSSYNEQFF. CDR3 DNA sequence: TGTGCCAGTAGATTTAATTGGGCCCGCAAAAGCTCCTACAATGAGCAGTTCTTC.